The next 23 T cell receptor beta chains were all read from a single sample in a study of T cells in women clearing cervical HPV infection. Data came from immunoSEQ multiplex PCR; TCRdb stores just in-frame clones and leaves some out. Its table records about 20,000 clones. Sequencing was performed on blood buffy coat. The receptors were sampled from a woman between 18 and 69 years old with a cervical HPV16 infection that either progressed to CIN3+ or cleared (not recorded which).

With respect to this clone: The read ends 3 residues shy of where the CDR3 ends; the end is completed using the germline J gene. The chain is built from TRBV11-2 and TRBJ2-3; D remains ambiguous. V was trimmed by 1 base and J by 8 bases, leaving 7 bases between them. Looked up from germline, CDR1 is SGHAT and CDR2 is FQNNGV. CDR3 length: 12 residues. The CDR3 DNA, read in part, is TGTGCCAGCAGCTTAGGCGGCGGTACG. It specifies CASSLGGGT. From start to end, the CDR3 is CASSLGGGTQYF.

A remark on this clone: The CDR3 end lies 3 residues beyond the end of the read and is filled in from the germline J gene. The chain has TRBV23-1 and TRBJ2-3; 7 bases are a match to TRBD2. TRBV23-1 is filed as an ORF, its function uncertain. The CDR3 is 15 amino acids. CDR3 DNA (partial): TGCGCCAGCAGCCGACCTGGCAGCGGGGACCAGCCG. Protein: CASSRPGSGDQP. The full CDR3 protein reads CASSRPGSGDQPQYF.

A remark on this clone: The read ends 3 residues shy of where the CDR3 ends; the end is completed using the germline J gene. V gene TRBV5-4 combines with J gene TRBJ2-3; a weak D match, TRBD2 (6 bases). Germline-derived CDR1 and CDR2 are SGHNT and YYREEE (reference sequence). The CDR3 length is 15 residues. Trimming took off 0 bases at V and 2 bases at J, with 10 bases between the two ends. The DNA read from the CDR3 is TGTGCCAGCAGCTTGGGACTAGTTTCCACAGATACG. Protein product: CASSLGLVSTDT. The full-length CDR3 reads as CASSLGLVSTDTQYF. The full variable domain, completed using reference TRBV5-4 and TRBJ2-3, is ETGVTQSPTHLIKTRGQQVTLRCSSQSGHNTVSWYQQALGQGPQFIFQYYREEENGRGNFPPRFSGLQFPNYSSELNVNALELDDSALYLCASSLGLVSTDTQYFGPGTRLTVL.

Comment on this clone: Sequence at one end of the junction differs from germline and may be a read error. From the germline J gene comes the end of the CDR3, since the read stops 3 residues before it. The chain combines TRBV6-2 or TRBV6-3 with TRBJ2-2; D perhaps matches TRBD1 (6 bases). Germline-derived CDR1 and CDR2 are MNHEY and SVGEGT. The CDR3 contains 13 residues. The part of the CDR3 DNA that was read is TGTGCCAGCATTTACGACAGGCCCAGTATG. Amino acids: CASIYDRPSM. The CDR3 in its entirety is CASIYDRPSMLFF.

About this clone: A junction boundary mismatches the germline segment, possibly from a read error. The read falls 3 residues short of the CDR3 end, and the missing part is taken from the germline J gene. Other DNA sequences from this sample encode an identical CDR3 as well. The chain joins TRBV7-9 to TRBJ1-3; D not resolved. The CDR3 sequence is 15 residues long. Per germline, CDR1 SEHNR and CDR2 FQNEAQ (reference sequence). The sequenced part of the CDR3 DNA is TGTGCCAGCAGCCCCACCGTAGCCCTCGGAAACACA. Translated, it gives CASSPTVALGNT. The entire CDR3 is CASSPTVALGNTIYF.

Worth noting for this clone: The read ends 3 residues shy of where the CDR3 ends; the end is completed using the germline J gene. The chain employs TRBV29-1 and TRBJ1-2; 7 bases match TRBD1. Germline-derived CDR1 and CDR2 are SQVTM and ANQGSEA. J gave up 5 bases and V 5 bases, and 2 bases lay outside the gene matches. This CDR3 comprises 11 residues. The CDR3 sequence: CSVTTGYGYTF. The sequenced CDR3 bases are TGCAGCGTTACGACAGGGTATGGC.

Remarks on this clone: The observed sequence ends 3 residues before the CDR3 terminus, with the missing tail filled in from the germline J gene. The V and J genes are TRBV5-8 and TRBJ2-3; 8 bases align to TRBD1. V gave up 3 bases and J gave up 5 bases; unmatched junction bases: 8. The CDR3 has 15 residues. Germline loops: CDR1 SGHTS, CDR2 YDEGEE. CDR3 region: CASSSDREKRDTQYF. The sequenced CDR3 bases are TGTGCCAGCAGCTCGGACAGGGAGAAGAGAGATACG.

Notes on this clone: The read stops 3 residues short of the end of the CDR3; the missing end is completed from the germline J gene. This chain links TRBV12-3 or TRBV12-4 with TRBJ1-5, with 7 bases matching TRBD1. V was clipped by 7 bases and J by 4 bases; unmatched bases: 4. CDR3 length: 13 residues. The CDR3 spells CASIQQGNQPQHF. CDR3 DNA, as far as it was read: TGTGCCAGCATTCAACAGGGGAATCAGCCC.

As concerns this clone: The read terminates 3 residues before the CDR3 end, so the remaining end is supplied by the germline J gene. The rearrangement uses TRBV19 and TRBJ2-5, with D perhaps TRBD2 (5 bases). CDR1 is LNHDA and CDR2 is SQIVND in the germline V gene (reference sequence). CDR3 length equals 15 residues. Deletions cut 3 bases from V and 1 base from J, with 12 bases between. CDR3 in amino acids: CASSIESAGQETQYF. The covered CDR3 bases are TGTGCCAGTAGTATTGAATCGGCGGGCCAAGAGACC.

Note on this clone: Read data end 3 residues before the CDR3 end; the end is taken from the germline J gene. The chain has TRBV7-2 and TRBJ1-2; TRBD1 is a possible D gene (5 bases). The germline V gene encodes CDR1 SGHTA and CDR2 FQGNSA. The CDR3 has 14 residues. The CDR3 DNA, read in part, is TGTGCCAGCAGCCGAACTCTAGCGGGGGGACCC. Amino acids: CASSRTLAGGP. The whole CDR3 sequence is CASSRTLAGGPYTF.

With respect to this clone: The read falls 3 residues short of the CDR3 end, and the missing part is taken from the germline J gene. The rearrangement links TRBV6-2 or TRBV6-3 to TRBJ1-1; no reliable D call. V lost 5 bases, J lost 1 base, and 11 bases lay in between. Germline loops: CDR1 MNHEY, CDR2 SVGEGT. This CDR3 has 14 residues. The CDR3 spells CASSTPTGNTEAFF. The CDR3 DNA, read in part, is TGTGCCAGCAGTACCCCGACGGGGAACACTGAA.

Comment on this clone: The junction does not match germline at one end; this may be a read error. The CDR3 end is not reached by the read, which stops 3 residues before it; the germline J gene fills it in. The chain carries TRBV4-2 and TRBJ2-3; 11 bases match TRBD2. The CDR3 has 16 residues. Germline-derived CDR1 and CDR2 are LGHNA and YNFKEQ. The CDR3 is CASSQNSGTSGDTQYF. Incomplete CDR3 DNA: TGCGCCAGCAGCCAAAACTCCGGGACTAGCGGCGATACG.

As regards this clone: Sequencing ends 3 residues short of the CDR3 end; the germline J gene provides the rest. The chain has TRBV20-1 and TRBJ2-7; the match to TRBD1 covers 7 bases. In germline, CDR1 is DFQATT, CDR2 SNEGSKA (reference sequence). CDR3 size: 15 residues. The J segment lost 3 bases and the V segment lost 6 bases, leaving 14 bases of the junction unmatched. The CDR3 DNA, read in part, is TGCAGTGCAGGCTCAACAGGGGCGGTGGACTACGAG. The encoded protein is CSAGSTGAVDYE. The entire CDR3 protein is CSAGSTGAVDYEQYF.

About this clone: From the germline J gene comes the end of the CDR3, since the read stops 3 residues before it. The rearrangement uses TRBV10-3 and TRBJ1-2; TRBD1 aligns across 7 bases. The CDR3 loop spans 14 amino acids. CDR1 is ENHRY and CDR2 is SYGVKD in the germline V gene. CDR3 in amino acids: CAISESGGSRGYTF. The sequenced part of the CDR3 DNA is TGTGCCATCAGTGAGTCAGGGGGCTCTCGCGGC.

As regards this clone: The CDR3 is cut off 3 residues early in the read; its end comes from the germline J gene. This chain joins TRBV19 and TRBJ2-3; D gene unclear. Germline V lookup: CDR1 LNHDA, CDR2 SQIVND (reference sequence). The CDR3 loop spans 13 amino acids. Trimming removed 2 bases at V and 2 bases at J, with 5 bases between. The DNA read from the CDR3 is TGTGCCAGTAGTATACCAGTCACAGATACG. The encoded protein is CASSIPVTDT. The whole CDR3 region reads CASSIPVTDTQYF.

Worth noting for this clone: The sequence runs out 3 residues before the end of the CDR3; the remainder is reconstructed from the germline J gene. The chain couples TRBV7-2 to TRBJ2-2; 8 bases match TRBD1. CDR3 length: 15 amino acids. Germline CDR1 is SGHTA and CDR2 is FQGNSA. The ends lost 0 bases at V and 6 bases at J; junction bases unmatched: 3. CDR3 sequence: CASSLADRDAGELFF. CDR3 DNA (partial): TGTGCCAGCAGCTTAGCGGACAGGGATGCCGGGGAG.

Turning to this clone: The read terminates 3 residues ahead of where the CDR3 ends, so the germline J gene completes it. The V and J genes are TRBV11-2 and TRBJ2-3; D may be TRBD2 (5 bases). Per germline, CDR1 SGHAT and CDR2 FQNNGV. This CDR3 spans 13 amino acids. The sequenced CDR3 bases are TGTGCCAGCAGCTTAGGGACTGACGAGACG. It encodes CASSLGTDET. The CDR3, in full, reads CASSLGTDETQYF.

Turning to this clone: The missing CDR3 end, 3 residues past where the read stops, is filled in from the germline J gene. The chain couples TRBV5-8 to TRBJ2-7; 10 positions agree with TRBD2. The CDR3 contains 15 residues. Germline CDR1 and CDR2: SGHTS and YDEGEE. Germline trimming cut 0 bases from V and 3 bases from J; bases unmatched to any gene: 3. CDR3 amino acids: CASSLAGTSVYEQYF. The sequenced CDR3 bases are TGTGCCAGCAGCTTGGCCGGGACTAGCGTCTACGAG.

Remarks on this clone: The CDR3 is cut off 3 residues early in the read; its end comes from the germline J gene. The chain links TRBV6-4 to TRBJ1-6; the D is unclear. The CDR3 consists of 13 residues. The V gene lost 6 bases and the J gene lost 0 bases, with 3 bases spanning the gap. CDR1 and CDR2 from the germline V gene are MRHNA and SNTAGT. The part of the CDR3 DNA that was read is TGTGCCAGCAGATACTCCTATAATTCACCC. Translation: CASRYSYNSP. The CDR3 in full is CASRYSYNSPLHF.

Concerning this clone itself: The read terminates 3 residues before the CDR3 end, so the remaining end is supplied by the germline J gene. The V gene is TRBV6-2 or TRBV6-3, the J gene TRBJ2-3; D may be TRBD2 (6 bases). Germline V gene data show CDR1 as MNHEY and CDR2 as SVGEGT. This CDR3 is 13 amino acids long. The CDR3 region is CASSPAGLKTQYF. The CDR3 DNA, read in part, is TGTGCCAGCAGTCCCGCGGGACTGAAAACG.

Comment on this clone: The CDR3 end lies 3 residues beyond the end of the read and is filled in from the germline J gene. The chain has TRBV12-3 or TRBV12-4 and TRBJ2-5; 9 bases fit TRBD2. Unmatched junction bases numbered 9, after V lost 5 bases and J lost 2 bases. This CDR3 region has 16 residues. CDR3 DNA, as far as it was read: TGTGCCAGCAGTCCTAACGACCTAGCGGGACAAGAGACC. Translating gives CASSPNDLAGQET. The whole CDR3 sequence reads CASSPNDLAGQETQYF.

Of note for this clone: The read is 3 residues too short to cover the CDR3 end, so that end is filled in from the germline J gene. The V call is TRBV11-2, the J call TRBJ1-1; 7 bases fit TRBD1. The length of the CDR3 is 13 residues. CDR1 SGHAT and CDR2 FQNNGV come from the germline V gene. The CDR3 DNA, read in part, is TGTGCCAGCAGCTTAGATCCGGCAGGGGGA. Protein product: CASSLDPAGG. The entire CDR3 protein reads CASSLDPAGGAFF.

Of note for this clone: The CDR3 end lies 3 residues beyond the end of the read and is filled in from the germline J gene. The chain is built from TRBV29-1 and TRBJ2-3; TRBD2 aligns across 7 bases. Germline trimming cut 3 bases from V and 5 bases from J; bases unmatched to any gene: 5. The CDR3 spans 13 residues. Per germline, CDR1 SQVTM and CDR2 ANQGSEA. CDR3 bases read: TGCAGCGTTGACTTTGGGGGGGGAGATACG. Protein: CSVDFGGGDT. The complete CDR3 sequence is CSVDFGGGDTQYF.